These T cell receptor beta chains were read from a single sample in a study. Each CDR3 protein gets one entry after TCRdb re-called the 5' RACE reads with MiXCR. Here the sample spans about 5,800 distinct CDR3 sequences, under 35% being singletons. Specimen: memory CD4+ T cells sorted from a lymph node. Source of these receptors: a female donor with breast cancer. CDR3s include the opening cysteine and the closing phenylalanine or tryptophan. The order of the fields is V gene, J gene, CDR3 length, clone size, D gene, CDR3 protein, CDR3 DNA. The D gene is left open where the match is weak. A row's size may be missing; if present it is once, few, many or a size class.

v_call: TRBV12-3/TRBV12-4
j_call: TRBJ2-3
cdr3_length: 16
clone_size: medium-sized
d_call: TRBD2
cdr3_aa: CASSWLAGGRTDTQYF
cdr3_nt: TGTGCCAGCAGTTGGCTAGCGGGAGGCCGCACAGATACGCAGTATTTT

v_call: TRBV4-1
j_call: TRBJ1-4
cdr3_length: 15
clone_size: large
d_call: .
cdr3_aa: CASRSTGLKNEKLFF
cdr3_nt: TGCGCCAGCAGAAGTACCGGACTCAAGAATGAAAAACTGTTTTTT

v_call: TRBV9
j_call: TRBJ2-1
cdr3_length: 16
clone_size: .
d_call: TRBD1
cdr3_aa: CASTLTGSAGGDKQFF
cdr3_nt: TGTGCCAGCACCCTCACAGGGAGTGCAGGGGGCGATAAGCAGTTCTTC

v_call: TRBV6-5
j_call: TRBJ1-6
cdr3_length: 20
clone_size: .
d_call: TRBD1
cdr3_aa: CASTRTGDGDTAPNNSPLHF
cdr3_nt: TGTGCCAGCACCCGGACAGGGGATGGGGACACTGCACCGAATAATTCACCCCTCCACTTT

v_call: TRBV20-1
j_call: TRBJ1-2
cdr3_length: 12
clone_size: few
d_call: .
cdr3_aa: CSASGPSDGYTF
cdr3_nt: TGCAGTGCCTCTGGACCCAGCGATGGCTACACCTTC

v_call: TRBV6-2/TRBV6-3
j_call: TRBJ1-1
cdr3_length: 16
clone_size: .
d_call: .
cdr3_aa: CASSPRGMGKNTEAFF
cdr3_nt: TGTGCCAGCAGTCCCCGAGGGATGGGGAAAAACACTGAAGCTTTCTTT

v_call: TRBV5-5
j_call: TRBJ2-7
cdr3_length: 14
clone_size: many
d_call: .
cdr3_aa: CASSLSIRVYEQYF
cdr3_nt: TGTGCCAGCAGCTTGTCAATTAGGGTCTACGAGCAGTACTTC

v_call: TRBV5-1
j_call: TRBJ2-5
cdr3_length: 15
clone_size: many
d_call: TRBD2
cdr3_aa: CASVSGTSGGETQYF
cdr3_nt: TGCGCCAGCGTCTCCGGGACTAGCGGCGGAGAGACCCAGTACTTC

v_call: TRBV2
j_call: TRBJ2-3
cdr3_length: 17
clone_size: .
d_call: .
cdr3_aa: CASSPTGWQGSRDTQYF
cdr3_nt: TGTGCCAGCAGCCCGACGGGGTGGCAGGGGAGTAGAGATACGCAGTATTTT

v_call: TRBV6-1
j_call: TRBJ2-1
cdr3_length: 14
clone_size: few
d_call: .
cdr3_aa: CACSARGAYNVQFF
cdr3_nt: TGTGCCTGCAGTGCGCGGGGCGCGTACAATGTGCAGTTCTTC

v_call: TRBV5-1
j_call: TRBJ2-3
cdr3_length: 15
clone_size: .
d_call: TRBD2
cdr3_aa: CASSFIAGGPSEQYF
cdr3_nt: TGCGCCAGCAGCTTTATCGCGGGAGGGCCTAGTGAGCAGTATTTT

v_call: TRBV7-9
j_call: TRBJ2-5
cdr3_length: 17
clone_size: .
d_call: TRBD2
cdr3_aa: CASSPAKTSGNQETQYF
cdr3_nt: TGTGCCAGCAGCCCCGCAAAGACTAGCGGGAACCAAGAGACCCAGTACTTC

v_call: TRBV4-2
j_call: TRBJ2-1
cdr3_length: 14
clone_size: .
d_call: TRBD2
cdr3_aa: CASSQGMREGLEFF
cdr3_nt: TGTGCCAGCAGCCAAGGAATGCGGGAGGGACTGGAGTTCTTC

v_call: TRBV11-2
j_call: TRBJ2-2
cdr3_length: 15
clone_size: few
d_call: .
cdr3_aa: CASSPGAKASGELFF
cdr3_nt: TGTGCCAGCAGCCCCGGGGCCAAGGCGTCCGGGGAGCTGTTTTTT

v_call: TRBV24-1
j_call: TRBJ2-1
cdr3_length: 17
clone_size: once
d_call: .
cdr3_aa: CATSEDGQSSGGNEQFF
cdr3_nt: TGTGCCACCAGTGAGGACGGACAGTCCTCGGGTGGCAATGAGCAGTTCTTC

v_call: TRBV10-3
j_call: TRBJ1-3
cdr3_length: 15
clone_size: medium-sized
d_call: .
cdr3_aa: CAISHGAISGNTIYF
cdr3_nt: TGTGCCATCAGCCATGGAGCGATCTCTGGAAACACCATATATTTT

v_call: TRBV11-3
j_call: TRBJ2-3
cdr3_length: 14
clone_size: once
d_call: .
cdr3_aa: CASSLVQSTDTQYF
cdr3_nt: TGTGCCAGCAGCTTAGTACAAAGCACAGATACGCAGTATTTT

v_call: TRBV18
j_call: TRBJ1-3
cdr3_length: 17
clone_size: many
d_call: TRBD1
cdr3_aa: CASSPLRDSGDGNTIYF
cdr3_nt: TGTGCCAGCTCACCGCTCCGGGACAGTGGAGATGGAAACACCATATATTTT

v_call: TRBV7-3
j_call: TRBJ1-1
cdr3_length: 15
clone_size: .
d_call: .
cdr3_aa: CASSLNQQPNTEAFF
cdr3_nt: TGTGCCAGCAGCTTAAATCAACAGCCGAACACTGAAGCTTTCTTT

v_call: TRBV12-3/TRBV12-4
j_call: TRBJ1-5
cdr3_length: 14
clone_size: .
d_call: .
cdr3_aa: CASTLGKQGQPQHF
cdr3_nt: TGTGCCAGCACCCTAGGGAAGCAGGGACAGCCCCAGCATTTT